The 24 T cell receptor beta chains in this list originate from one sample, sequenced in a study of cytomegalovirus exposure and HLA in healthy donors. Vbeta (60) and Jbeta (13) primers were used in the PCR. Sequencing used immunoSEQ multiplex PCR; TCRdb keeps in-frame clones, though not all of them. The sample has more than 80,000 clones, more than 50% seen once. The specimen was PBMCs. These receptors all stem from a woman in her forties in good health and CMV-seropositive.

V and J are TRBV9 and TRBJ2-2; 7 bases are shared with TRBD2. Germline CDR1 SGDLS, CDR2 YYNGEE. This CDR3 is 16 amino acids long. V dropped 0 bases and J dropped 4; count of bases not matched to a gene: 6. The DNA of the CDR3 is TGTGCCAGCAGCGTAGAGCCGGGAGGTGTCACCGGGGAGCTGTTTTTT. This sequence encodes CASSVEPGGVTGELFF.

The V and J genes are TRBV5-1 and TRBJ2-7; the D gene is possibly TRBD2 (5 bases). The ends were cut back, 0 bases at V and 5 bases at J, with 12 bases in the middle. This CDR3 has 14 residues. Germline V gene data show CDR1 as SGHRS and CDR2 as YFSETQ. CDR3 loop: CASSLAAVGDEQYF. CDR3 nucleotide sequence: TGCGCCAGCAGCTTGGCCGCAGTCGGGGACGAGCAGTACTTC. The full variable domain, with the rest looked up from reference TRBV5-1 and TRBJ2-7, is KAGVTQTPRYLIKTRGQQVTLSCSPISGHRSVSWYQQTPGQGLQFLFEYFSETQRNKGNFPGRFSGRQFSNSRSEMNVSTLELGDSALYLCASSLAAVGDEQYFGPGTRLTVT.

The chain is built from TRBV19 and TRBJ2-7; TRBD1 agrees at 9 bases. Germline V gives CDR1 LNHDA, CDR2 SQIVND (reference sequence). Trimming cost V 3 bases and J 6 bases; bases outside gene matches: 6. CDR3 length: 14 residues. The CDR3 DNA reads as TGTGCCAGTAGTATGGGGGACAGGGTCGGCGAGCAGTACTTC. It codes for CASSMGDRVGEQYF.

Worth noting for this clone: Other nucleotide sequences in the sample specify the same CDR3. This chain links TRBV7-9 with TRBJ2-7; D is unresolved. The CDR3 length is 14 residues. The germline gives CDR1 SEHNR, CDR2 FQNEAQ (reference sequence). V was cut by 6 bases and J by 3 bases, with 15 bases left in between. The CDR3 DNA reads TGTGCCAGCAGTCCCCCGGTGGTTATCTACGAGCAGTACTTC. Translation: CASSPPVVIYEQYF.

There are a few counts of this clone. The gene calls are TRBV7-2 and TRBJ2-7, with D possibly TRBD2 on 6 matching bases. The CDR3 loop spans 14 amino acids. V dropped 6 bases and J dropped 2 bases, with 14 bases sitting between them. Germline V gene sequence: CDR1 SGHTA, CDR2 FQGNSA. For the CDR3, the DNA is TGTGCCAGCAGTGATGGGGGGACTCCCTACGAGCAGTACTTC. Its translation is CASSDGGTPYEQYF.

This clone showed up just a few times. The chain combines TRBV19 with TRBJ1-1; 9 bases fit TRBD1. The CDR3 has 16 residues. Germline values: CDR1 LNHDA, CDR2 SQIVND (reference sequence). J was trimmed by 7 bases and V by 3 bases; bases with no gene match: 12. This chain's CDR3 is CASSMGTGTGYGEAFF. CDR3 in DNA: TGTGCCAGTAGTATGGGCACCGGGACAGGGTATGGTGAAGCTTTCTTT. The variable domain in full, with the rest retrieved from reference TRBV19 and TRBJ1-1, is DGGITQSPKYLFRKEGQNVTLSCEQNLNHDAMYWYRQDPGQGLRLIYYSQIVNDFQKGDIAEGYSVSREKKESFPLTVTSAQKNPTAFYLCASSMGTGTGYGEAFFGQGTRLTVV.

The chain employs TRBV23-1 and TRBJ2-2; TRBD2 matches 9 bases. TRBV23-1 is recorded as an ORF, its role being uncertain. Trimming took 8 bases from V and 6 from J; bases not matched to a gene: 10. The CDR3 consists of 15 residues. The CDR3 coding sequence is TGCGCCAGCGCTGCGGGGGGGGCCTGCGCCGGGGAGCTGTTTTTT. It yields the protein CASAAGGACAGELFF.

This rearrangement joins TRBV6-5 to TRBJ2-5; tentative D call: TRBD2 (6 bases). The CDR3 is 12 amino acids. Between the trimmed V and J ends, which lost 10 bases and 5 bases, there was a span of 14 bases. Per the germline V gene, CDR1 is MNHEY and CDR2 is SVGAGI. For the CDR3, the DNA is TGTGCCACCTGGGGGGTCGGGGAGACCCAGTACTTC. This codes for CATWGVGETQYF.

The CDR3 nucleotides are TGTGCCAGCAGTTCTTCTTTGGGGCAGGGATATTCAGATACGCAGTATTTT. It encodes CASSSSLGQGYSDTQYF. The chain links TRBV28 to TRBJ2-3; possibly TRBD1 for D (5 bases). The CDR3 runs 17 residues. With 4 bases removed from V and 4 bases from J, the gap between germline ends came to 21 bases. Germline V CDR1 and CDR2: MDHEN, SYDVKM.

The chain links TRBV28 to TRBJ2-1; 13 bases map to TRBD2. V shed 5 bases and J 5 bases; nucleotides not matched to a gene: 6. The CDR3 sequence is 16 residues long. Germline CDR1 is MDHEN and CDR2 is SYDVKM. The CDR3 here is CASSPWTSGRHNEQFF. CDR3 nucleotides: TGTGCCAGCAGTCCATGGACTAGCGGGAGACACAATGAGCAGTTCTTC.

The chain combines TRBV27 with TRBJ1-1; 9 bases map to TRBD1. The CDR3 loop spans 14 amino acids. The junction had 7 bases not matched to a gene; V was cut back by 6 bases and J by 5 bases. Germline-derived CDR1 and CDR2 are MNHEY and SMNVEV (reference sequence). The chain's CDR3 is CASSPRQGGTEAFF. As DNA, the CDR3 is TGTGCCAGCAGCCCCAGACAGGGGGGGACTGAAGCTTTCTTT.

Turning to this clone: Other DNA sequences from this sample encode an identical CDR3 as well. Written as DNA, the CDR3 is TGTGCCTGGAACAGGGACCGTCCTTATGGCTACACCTTC. Its protein is CAWNRDRPYGYTF. This chain uses TRBV30 with TRBJ1-2, with D perhaps TRBD1 (6 bases). The CDR3 has 13 amino acids. Germline-derived CDR1 and CDR2 are GTSNPN and SVGIG (reference sequence). Trimming removed 4 bases from V and 5 bases from J, with 14 bases in between.

The genes are TRBV6-4 and TRBJ2-3; 10 bases line up with TRBD2. The J segment lost 4 bases and the V segment lost 2 bases, leaving 6 bases of the junction unmatched. The CDR3 extends over 16 amino acids. CDR1 and CDR2 (germline): MRHNA, SNTAGT. CDR3 DNA sequence: TGTGCCAGCAGTGACCTAGCGGGAGCGGGAGCAGATACGCAGTATTTT. Its translation is CASSDLAGAGADTQYF.

J is TRBJ2-7 and V is TRBV6-5, with TRBD2 matching 9 bases. Germline V gene sequence: CDR1 MNHEY, CDR2 SVGAGI. The CDR3 runs 13 residues. V lost 5 bases to trimming and J lost 3 bases; unmatched junction nucleotides: 2. The CDR3 spells CASSRLADYEQYF. The DNA of the CDR3 is TGTGCCAGCAGTCGACTAGCGGACTACGAGCAGTACTTC.

This clone was detected only once. V usage is TRBV11-2 and J usage is TRBJ2-3; 7 nucleotides match TRBD1. Germline V CDR1 and CDR2: SGHAT, FQNNGV. Unmatched junction bases numbered 7, after V lost 1 base and J lost 6 bases. This CDR3 is 15 amino acids long. CDR3 DNA sequence: TGTGCCAGCAGCTTAGGGACAGGCCTCACGGATACGCAGTATTTT. Its protein product is CASSLGTGLTDTQYF.

This clone has just a few counts. The rearrangement uses TRBV4-2 and TRBJ2-1, with TRBD2 as a possible D gene (5 bases). CDR3 size: 17 residues. Germline assignment: CDR1 LGHNA and CDR2 YNFKEQ. The V and J ends lost 2 bases and 3 bases respectively, with 17 bases between them. The CDR3 sequence is CASSQFVGGLIYNEQFF. The CDR3 bases are TGTGCCAGCAGCCAATTCGTCGGCGGGCTCATCTACAATGAGCAGTTCTTC.

This chain connects TRBV18 to TRBJ1-2, with D maybe TRBD1 (6 bases). Trimming left V 3 bases short and J 5 bases short, with 19 bases between. Per the germline V gene, CDR1 is KGHSH and CDR2 is LQKENI. The CDR3 spans 16 residues. CDR3 region: CASSPSRGQEGYGYTF. CDR3 coding DNA: TGTGCCAGCTCACCGTCGCGGGGGCAGGAGGGGTATGGCTACACCTTC.

The chain is built from TRBV28 and TRBJ1-5, with D maybe TRBD1 (6 bases). This CDR3 spans 17 amino acids. V lost 6 bases and J lost 0, with 18 bases in between. Germline values: CDR1 MDHEN, CDR2 SYDVKM. DNA of the CDR3: TGTGCCAGCAGGACATTACAGGGCAGCTATAGCAATCAGCCCCAGCATTTT. Its translation: CASRTLQGSYSNQPQHF.

The chain carries TRBV6-6 and TRBJ1-5; D is uncertain. The germline V gene encodes CDR1 MNHNY and CDR2 SVGAGI (reference sequence). V was cut by 8 bases and J by 2 bases, with 13 bases left in between. The CDR3 has 14 amino acids. CDR3 in amino acids: CASHSAGGNQPQHF. Here the CDR3 DNA reads TGTGCCAGCCATTCTGCAGGCGGCAATCAGCCCCAGCATTTT.

The chain is built from TRBV27 and TRBJ1-1; TRBD1 matches 7 bases. V lost 6 bases, J lost 1 base, and 11 bases stayed unmatched. CDR3 length equals 16 residues. Germline assignment: CDR1 MNHEY and CDR2 SMNVEV (reference sequence). CDR3 bases: TGTGCCAGCAGCCTAGGGCTTAGGGGGCAGAACACTGAAGCTTTCTTT. The encoded protein is CASSLGLRGQNTEAFF.

The V and J genes are TRBV4-1 and TRBJ2-6; D is possibly TRBD1 (6 bases). This CDR3 is 16 amino acids long. The V end was cut by 1 base, the J end by 2 bases, with 9 bases between. CDR1 is MGHRA, CDR2 YSYEKL, per germline. This CDR3 reads CASSQGRGTGANVLTF. The DNA for the CDR3 is TGCGCCAGCAGCCAAGGCAGGGGAACTGGGGCCAACGTCCTGACTTTC.

The V gene is TRBV7-2, the J gene TRBJ2-4; no clear D gene. V lost 1 base to trimming and J lost 1 base, with 5 bases between them. The CDR3 loop spans 14 amino acids. The V gene's germline CDR1 is SGHTA and CDR2 FQGNSA. The CDR3 DNA follows: TGTGCCAGCAGCTTAGTCCGGGCCAAAAACATTCAGTACTTC. Its translation is CASSLVRAKNIQYF.

The chain has TRBV28 and TRBJ1-5; D not certain. CDR3 size: 18 residues. Trimming shortened V by 5 bases and J by 2 bases, and 22 bases separated the two germline ends. Germline CDR1 MDHEN, CDR2 SYDVKM. The CDR3 is CASSPTRPDSFGNQPQHF. In DNA form, the CDR3 reads TGTGCCAGCAGTCCCACCCGCCCCGACTCTTTTGGCAATCAGCCCCAGCATTTT.

This clone has a handful of counts. V and J are TRBV7-2 and TRBJ2-7, with 7 nucleotides matching TRBD1. With V trimmed by 5 bases and J by 1 base, 5 bases remained unmatched. This CDR3 comprises 14 residues. Germline CDR1 SGHTA, CDR2 FQGNSA. In DNA form, the CDR3 reads TGTGCCAGCAGCGAGGGACAGTCTTCCTACGAGCAGTACTTC. Translation gives CASSEGQSSYEQYF.